This T cell receptor beta chain was sequenced in a study of somatic mutations in cytotoxic T cells in rheumatoid arthritis. Study results and caveats: Any difference in CD8+ T-cell clonality between patients who had rheumatoid arthritis and healthy controls who were age-matched was not statistically significant. A finding that went unadjusted for multiple comparisons was the slight underrepresentation of TRBV07 in rheumatoid arthritis patients.

With regard to this clone: The target antigen is unknown.

Profiling relied on immunoSEQ multiplex PCR, and the TCRdb table lists in-frame clones only, not all of them. The top ten clones hold about 3.4% of a sample with more than 35,000 clones, under 90% of them seen once. Positive magnetic bead selection separated CD4+ and CD8+ cells, and flow cytometry confirmed purity. CDR1 is SQVTM and CDR2 is ANQGSEA in the germline V gene. Trimming cost V 7 bases and J 4 bases; bases outside gene matches: 12. The length of the CDR3 is 14 residues. The gene calls are TRBV29-1 and TRBJ1-1, with TRBD1 identical over 7 bases. Source material: CD8+ T cells sorted from blood. This TCR came from a man aged 35 to 55 in good health. The CDR3 reads CSAQPTGLSTEAFF. CDR3 DNA: TGCAGCGCCCAACCGACAGGGCTTAGCACTGAAGCTTTCTTT.